This entry features one T cell receptor (beta chain) sequence. A second PCR, run for about 6 to 11 cycles, used a sample-barcoded 5' primer plus a J-beta primer mix. From each sample, at least 2.5 million paired-end reads containing CDR3 were obtained. TCRdb processed the 5' RACE reads anew with MiXCR; each CDR3 protein has one entry. The sample lists about 1 million distinct CDR3 sequences, over 35% occurring once. This entry comes from a study of blood T cells in healthy people across ages. Study summary: About one barcoded beta molecule per two T cells was captured by template switching.

In germline, CDR1 is MNHEY, CDR2 SMNVEV (reference sequence). Trimming cost V 4 bases and J 6 bases; bases outside gene matches: 6. CDR3 length: 14 amino acids. A minimum of 6 micrograms of total RNA was extracted per sample. The chain employs TRBV27 and TRBJ2-3, with 8 nucleotides matching TRBD1. The TCR sequence derives from a woman in her fifties or sixties in good health. Sequencing input: blood. Here the CDR3 reads CASSSRGRWDTQYF. The CDR3 DNA sequence: TGTGCCAGCAGTTCCAGGGGGCGGTGGGATACGCAGTATTTT.